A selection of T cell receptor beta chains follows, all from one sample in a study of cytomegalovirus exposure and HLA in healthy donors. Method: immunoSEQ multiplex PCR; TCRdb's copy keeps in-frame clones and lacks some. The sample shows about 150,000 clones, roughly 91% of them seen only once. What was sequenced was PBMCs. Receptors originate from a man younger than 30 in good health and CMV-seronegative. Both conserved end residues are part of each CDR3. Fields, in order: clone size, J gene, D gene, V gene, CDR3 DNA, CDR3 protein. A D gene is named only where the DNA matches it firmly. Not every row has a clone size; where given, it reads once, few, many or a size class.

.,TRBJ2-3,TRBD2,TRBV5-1,TGCGCCAGCAGCACACCGACTAGCGGGAGCGGGGATACGCAGTATTTT,CASSTPTSGSGDTQYF
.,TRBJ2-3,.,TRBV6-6,TGTGCCAGCATAAATGCAGATACGCAGTATTTT,CASINADTQYF
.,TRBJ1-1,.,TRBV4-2,TGTGCCAGCAGCCGTCCTACTTTAGACACTGAAGCTTTCTTT,CASSRPTLDTEAFF
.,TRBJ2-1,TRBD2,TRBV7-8,TGTGCCAGCAGCTTACCACTAGGGACTACCGTCGGGATCTTC,CASSLPLGTTVGIF
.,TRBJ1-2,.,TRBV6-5,TGTGCCAGCAGTCCGAGAGGGAACTATGGCTACACCTTC,CASSPRGNYGYTF
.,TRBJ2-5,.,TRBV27,TGTGCCAGCAGTTTATCCGGTGGGCAGACCCAGTACTTC,CASSLSGGQTQYF
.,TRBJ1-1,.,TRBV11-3,TGTGCCAGCAGCTTGGGACATAGGAACACTGAAGCTTTCTTT,CASSLGHRNTEAFF
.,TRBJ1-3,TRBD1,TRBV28,TGTGCCAGCAGTTTGGCAGGGGGAGGTGGAAACACCATATATTTT,CASSLAGGGGNTIYF
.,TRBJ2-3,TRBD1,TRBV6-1,TGTACAATCGGACAGGGGGAGACAGATACGCAGTATTTT,CTIGQGETDTQYF
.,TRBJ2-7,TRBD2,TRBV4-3,TGCGCCAGCAGCCAAGGACTAGCGGGAGCGGTCGAGCAGTACTTC,CASSQGLAGAVEQYF
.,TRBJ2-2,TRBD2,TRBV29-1,TGCAGCGCCAAGGGAGGGTTTGACACCGGGGAGCTGTTTTTT,CSAKGGFDTGELFF
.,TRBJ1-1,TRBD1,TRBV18,TGTGCCAGCTCACCCTTGACAGGGGGCCTAGACACTGAAGCTTTCTTT,CASSPLTGGLDTEAFF
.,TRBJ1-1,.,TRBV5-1,TGCGCCAGCAGCTTCTCGGGGTCGAACACTGAAGCTTTCTTT,CASSFSGSNTEAFF
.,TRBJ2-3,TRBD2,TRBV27,TGTGCCAGCAGTGCCAGAGGGAGGGGCACAGATACGCAGTATTTT,CASSARGRGTDTQYF
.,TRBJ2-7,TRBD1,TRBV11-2,TGTGCCAGCAGCCCCTGGGACAGGCCCTACGAGCAGTACTTC,CASSPWDRPYEQYF
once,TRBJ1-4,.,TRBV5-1,TGCGCCAGCAGTTCTATTACAGGGATGACTAATGAAAAACTGTTTTTT,CASSSITGMTNEKLFF
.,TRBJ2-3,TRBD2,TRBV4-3,TGCGCCAGCAGCCAAGAACGAGCGGGAGTTGGGGGCGCAGATACGCAGTATTTT,CASSQERAGVGGADTQYF
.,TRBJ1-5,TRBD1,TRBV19,TGTGCCAGCACCTACGGACAGGGGGCTTTTCATCAGCCCCAGCATTTT,CASTYGQGAFHQPQHF
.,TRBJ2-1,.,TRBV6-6,TGTGCCAGCAGGATAGTGGCCTACAATGAGCAGTTCTTC,CASRIVAYNEQFF
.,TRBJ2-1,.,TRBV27,TGTGCCAGCACTCTGACCCGACGACGGGGAGGCGACAATGAGCAGTTCTTC,CASTLTRRRGGDNEQFF
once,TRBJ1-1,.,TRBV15,TGTGCCACCAGCAGCAAAGGAGGGGAGATGAACACTGAAGCTTTCTTT,CATSSKGGEMNTEAFF
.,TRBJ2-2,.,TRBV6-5,TGTGCCAGCAGTTACTTAGACACGAACACCGGGGAGCTGTTTTTT,CASSYLDTNTGELFF
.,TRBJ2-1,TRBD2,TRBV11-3,TGTGCCAGCAGCTTTAGCGGGAGGACCCACAATGAGCAGTTCTTC,CASSFSGRTHNEQFF
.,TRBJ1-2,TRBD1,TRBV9,TGTGCCAGCAGCGGACAGGGAGCCAGCTATGGCTACACCTTC,CASSGQGASYGYTF
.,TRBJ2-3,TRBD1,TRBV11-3,TGTGCCAGCAGCTTAGGGGGGACAGGGAGCACAGATACGCAGTATTTT,CASSLGGTGSTDTQYF
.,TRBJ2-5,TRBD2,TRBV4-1,TGCGCCAGCAGCCAAACCCGGGGGGGCCGGGAGACCCAGTACTTC,CASSQTRGGRETQYF
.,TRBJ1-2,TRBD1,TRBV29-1,TGCAGCGTTGTGAGGGACAGGGGATATGGCTACACCTTC,CSVVRDRGYGYTF
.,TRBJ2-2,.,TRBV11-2,TGTGCCAGCAGCCCGACTTATGACGGGAGTAACGGGGAGCTGTTTTTT,CASSPTYDGSNGELFF
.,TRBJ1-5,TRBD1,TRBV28,TGTGCCAGCAGTCAGGGGGCGACTCAGCCCCAGCATTTT,CASSQGATQPQHF
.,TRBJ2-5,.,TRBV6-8,TGTGCCAGCAGTTACTCGACACGGACCCAGTACTTC,CASSYSTRTQYF
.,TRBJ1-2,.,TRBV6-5,TGTGCCAGCAGTTACGGGAGGGGAAATGGCTACACCTTC,CASSYGRGNGYTF
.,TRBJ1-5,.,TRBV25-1,TGTGCCAGCTCCCCGCGGGGGAGTGATCAGCCCCAGCATTTT,CASSPRGSDQPQHF
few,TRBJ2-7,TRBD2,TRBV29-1,TGCAGCGTTGAAGAACTGACTAGCGGCTCCTACGAGCAGTACTTC,CSVEELTSGSYEQYF
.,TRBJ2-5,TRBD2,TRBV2,TGTGCCAGCAGTGAAGGTCGGACTAGCGAAGAGACCCAGTACTTC,CASSEGRTSEETQYF
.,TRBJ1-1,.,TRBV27,TGTGCCAGCAGTTTAATCCAGGGAGGCACTGAAGCTTTCTTT,CASSLIQGGTEAFF
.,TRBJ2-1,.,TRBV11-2,TGTGCCAGCAGCCGCCAGAGGGATGAGCAGTTCTTC,CASSRQRDEQFF
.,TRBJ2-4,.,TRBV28,TGTGCCAGCAGTTTGAGATCAATAGCCAAAAACATTCAGTACTTC,CASSLRSIAKNIQYF
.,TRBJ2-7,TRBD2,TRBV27,TGTGCCAGCAGCCCAGGGACTAGCGGGAACGAGCAGTACTTC,CASSPGTSGNEQYF
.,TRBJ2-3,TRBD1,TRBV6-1,TGTGCCAGCAGAGACAGGGGTTTTGATACAGATACGCAGTATTTT,CASRDRGFDTDTQYF
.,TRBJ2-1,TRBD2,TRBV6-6,TGTGCCAGCAGTTACTCGGGAGCGGGGGGGCCGGAGGAGCAGTTCTTC,CASSYSGAGGPEEQFF
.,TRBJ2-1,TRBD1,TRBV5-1,TGCGCCAGCAGCTTGGACAGGGGGAATGAGCAGTTCTTC,CASSLDRGNEQFF
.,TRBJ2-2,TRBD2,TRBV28,TGTGCCAGCAGCCCGGGACTAGCGGGGACCGGGGAGCTGTTTTTT,CASSPGLAGTGELFF
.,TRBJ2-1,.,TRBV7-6,TGTGCCAGCAGCCACGACACCTCCTACAATGAGCAGTTCTTC,CASSHDTSYNEQFF
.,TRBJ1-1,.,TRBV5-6,TGTGCCAGCAGCCCCATTACTACACAGGAGGCTTTCTTT,CASSPITTQEAFF